This TCR beta chain derives from a study of blood T cell repertoires in COVID-19. Study context: There were acute and convalescent COVID-19 samples, and they came from the United States, Italy and Spain.

Original data processing: Amplification from reference gene primers served as the basis for estimated nucleated cell counts. Libraries were prepared by immunoSEQ multiplex PCR; TCRdb keeps only in-frame clonotypes and omits some of them. Clone size and the V and J calls come from that table; the DNA yielded D and trimming. This table holds about 50,000 clones, 84% found once. Germline CDR1 and CDR2: SGHAT and FQNNGV. Trimming took 3 bases from V and 7 from J; bases not matched to a gene: 5. The CDR3 has 13 amino acids. Sequenced input: peripheral blood. The source of this sequence is a man aged 55-75 years with acute or convalescent COVID-19. The gene calls are TRBV11-2 and TRBJ1-1; TRBD1 matches at 7 bases. CDR3 in DNA: TGTGCCAGCAGCTTGACCCGACAGGGTGAAGCTTTCTTT. Its protein is CASSLTRQGEAFF.